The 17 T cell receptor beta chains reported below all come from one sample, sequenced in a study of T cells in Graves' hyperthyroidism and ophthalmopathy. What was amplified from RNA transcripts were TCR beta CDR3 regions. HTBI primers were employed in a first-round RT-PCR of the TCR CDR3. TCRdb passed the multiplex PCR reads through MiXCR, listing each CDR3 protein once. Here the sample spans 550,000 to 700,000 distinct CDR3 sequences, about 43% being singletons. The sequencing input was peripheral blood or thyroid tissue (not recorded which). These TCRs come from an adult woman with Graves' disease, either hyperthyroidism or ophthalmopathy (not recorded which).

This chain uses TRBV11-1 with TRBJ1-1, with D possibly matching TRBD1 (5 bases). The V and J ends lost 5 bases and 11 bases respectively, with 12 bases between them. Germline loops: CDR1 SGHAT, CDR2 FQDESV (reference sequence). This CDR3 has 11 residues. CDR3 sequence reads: CASSTGTWAFF. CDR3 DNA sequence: TGTGCCAGCAGCACCGGGACGTGGGCTTTCTTT.

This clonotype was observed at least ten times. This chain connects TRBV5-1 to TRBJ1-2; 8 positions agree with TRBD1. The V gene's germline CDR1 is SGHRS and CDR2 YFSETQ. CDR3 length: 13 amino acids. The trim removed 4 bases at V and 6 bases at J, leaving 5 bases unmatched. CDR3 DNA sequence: TGCGCCAGCAGCCCAGGACAGGGCCATGGCTACACCTTC. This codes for CASSPGQGHGYTF.

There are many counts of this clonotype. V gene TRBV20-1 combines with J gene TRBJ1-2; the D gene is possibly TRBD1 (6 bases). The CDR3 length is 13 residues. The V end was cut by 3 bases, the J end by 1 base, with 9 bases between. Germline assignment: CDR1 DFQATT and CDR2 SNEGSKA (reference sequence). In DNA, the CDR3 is TGCAGTGCTAGGACAGGCAATAACTATGGCTACACCTTC. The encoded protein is CSARTGNNYGYTF.

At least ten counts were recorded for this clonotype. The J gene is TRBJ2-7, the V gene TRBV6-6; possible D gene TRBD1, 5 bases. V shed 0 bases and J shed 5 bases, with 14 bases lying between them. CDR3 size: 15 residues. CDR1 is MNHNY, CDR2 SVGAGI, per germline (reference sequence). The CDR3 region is CASSYSPQGSDEQYF. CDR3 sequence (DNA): TGTGCCAGCAGTTACTCGCCTCAGGGATCCGACGAGCAGTACTTC.

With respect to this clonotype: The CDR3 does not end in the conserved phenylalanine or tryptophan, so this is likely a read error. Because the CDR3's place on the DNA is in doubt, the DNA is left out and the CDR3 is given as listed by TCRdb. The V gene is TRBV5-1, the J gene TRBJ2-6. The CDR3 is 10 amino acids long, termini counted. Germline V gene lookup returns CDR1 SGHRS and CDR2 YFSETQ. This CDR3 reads CASSLARLST.

The CDR3 is CSVAWDSYYEQYF. The CDR3, as DNA: TGCAGCGTTGCATGGGACAGTTACTACGAGCAGTACTTC. The chain joins TRBV29-1 to TRBJ2-7, with 7 bases fitting TRBD1. The CDR3 loop spans 13 amino acids. In germline, CDR1 is SQVTM, CDR2 ANQGSEA. V was pared by 4 bases and J by 3 bases, with 6 bases of the junction left unmatched.

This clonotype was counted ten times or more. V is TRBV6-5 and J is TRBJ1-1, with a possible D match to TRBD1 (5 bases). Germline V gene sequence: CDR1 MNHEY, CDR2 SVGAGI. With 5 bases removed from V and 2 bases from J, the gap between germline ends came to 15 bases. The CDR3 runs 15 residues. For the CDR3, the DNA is TGTGCCAGCAGTGCCCCCGGGACTGCAAACACTGAAGCTTTCTTT. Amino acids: CASSAPGTANTEAFF.

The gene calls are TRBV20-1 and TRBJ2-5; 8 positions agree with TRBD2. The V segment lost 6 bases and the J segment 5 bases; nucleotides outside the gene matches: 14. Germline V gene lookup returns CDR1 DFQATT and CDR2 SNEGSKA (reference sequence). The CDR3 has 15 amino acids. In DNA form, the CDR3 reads TGCAGTGCCGAGGTGCGGACTAGCCTCTGGGAGACCCAGTACTTC. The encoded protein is CSAEVRTSLWETQYF.

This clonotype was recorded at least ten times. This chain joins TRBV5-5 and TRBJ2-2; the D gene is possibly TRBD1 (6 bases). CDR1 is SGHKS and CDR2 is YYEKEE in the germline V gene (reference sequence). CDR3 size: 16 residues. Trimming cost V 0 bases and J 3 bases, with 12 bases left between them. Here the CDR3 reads CASSLGLDRYTGELFF. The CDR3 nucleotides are TGTGCCAGCAGCTTGGGGCTTGACAGGTACACCGGGGAGCTGTTTTTT. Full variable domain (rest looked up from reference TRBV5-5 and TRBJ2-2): DAGVTQSPTHLIKTRGQQVTLRCSPISGHKSVSWYQQVLGQGPQFIFQYYEKEERGRGNFPDRFSARQFPNYSSELNVNALLLGDSALYLCASSLGLDRYTGELFFGEGSRLTVL.

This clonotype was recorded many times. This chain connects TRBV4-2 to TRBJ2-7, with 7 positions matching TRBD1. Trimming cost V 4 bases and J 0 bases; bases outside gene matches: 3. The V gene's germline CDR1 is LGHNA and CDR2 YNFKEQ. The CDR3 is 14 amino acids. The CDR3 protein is CASSRNRGSYEQYF. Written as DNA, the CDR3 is TGTGCCAGCAGCCGCAACAGGGGCTCCTACGAGCAGTACTTC.

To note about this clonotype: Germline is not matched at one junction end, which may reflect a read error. The CDR3 DNA is TGTGCCATCAGTTACGTGGGCTACACCTTC. Its protein product is CAISYVGYTF. This chain links TRBV6-5 with TRBJ1-2; D unclear. This CDR3 has 10 amino acids. Looked up from germline, CDR1 is MNHEY and CDR2 is SVGAGI.

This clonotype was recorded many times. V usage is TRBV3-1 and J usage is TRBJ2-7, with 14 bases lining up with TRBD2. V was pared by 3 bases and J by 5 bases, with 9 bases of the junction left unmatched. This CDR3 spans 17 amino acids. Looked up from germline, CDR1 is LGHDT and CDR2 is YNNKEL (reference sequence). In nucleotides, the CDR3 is TGTGCCAGCAGCCAGGGACTAGCGGGAGTCGTGTTCCACGAGCAGTACTTC. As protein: CASSQGLAGVVFHEQYF.

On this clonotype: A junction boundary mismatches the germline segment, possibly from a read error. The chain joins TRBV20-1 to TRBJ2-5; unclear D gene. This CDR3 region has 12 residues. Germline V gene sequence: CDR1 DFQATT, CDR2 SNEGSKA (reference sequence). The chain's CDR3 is CSAPWVGEAQYF. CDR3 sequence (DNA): TGCAGTGCCCCATGGGTAGGAGAGGCCCAGTACTTC.

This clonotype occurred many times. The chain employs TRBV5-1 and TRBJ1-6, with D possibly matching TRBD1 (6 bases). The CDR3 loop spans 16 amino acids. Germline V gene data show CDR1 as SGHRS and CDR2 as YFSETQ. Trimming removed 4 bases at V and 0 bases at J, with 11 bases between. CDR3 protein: CASSKDRASYNSPLHF. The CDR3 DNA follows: TGCGCCAGCAGCAAGGACAGAGCCTCCTATAATTCACCCCTCCACTTT. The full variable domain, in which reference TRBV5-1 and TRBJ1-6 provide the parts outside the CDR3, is KAGVTQTPRYLIKTRGQQVTLSCSPISGHRSVSWYQQTPGQGLQFLFEYFSETQRNKGNFPGRFSGRQFSNSRSEMNVSTLELGDSALYLCASSKDRASYNSPLHFGNGTRLTVT.

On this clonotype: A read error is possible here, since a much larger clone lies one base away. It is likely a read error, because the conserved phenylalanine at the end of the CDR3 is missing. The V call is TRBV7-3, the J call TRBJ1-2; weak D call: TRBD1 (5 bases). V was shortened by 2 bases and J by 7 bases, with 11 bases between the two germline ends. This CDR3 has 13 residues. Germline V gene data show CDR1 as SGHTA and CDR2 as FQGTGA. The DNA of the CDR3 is TGTGCCAGCAGCTTACCCAATGGGGCTGGCTACACCCTC. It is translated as CASSLPNGAGYTL.

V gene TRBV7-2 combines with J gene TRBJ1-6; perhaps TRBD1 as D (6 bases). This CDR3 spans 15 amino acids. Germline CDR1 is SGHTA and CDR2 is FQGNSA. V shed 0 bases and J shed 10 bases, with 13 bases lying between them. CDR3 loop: CASSLAWQGYSPLHF. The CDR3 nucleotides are TGTGCCAGCAGCTTAGCGTGGCAGGGGTACTCACCCCTCCACTTT.

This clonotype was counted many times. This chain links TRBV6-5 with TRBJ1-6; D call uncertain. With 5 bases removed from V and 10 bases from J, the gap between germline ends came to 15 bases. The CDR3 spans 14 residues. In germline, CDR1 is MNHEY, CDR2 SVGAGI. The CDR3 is CASSGFGVRSPLHF. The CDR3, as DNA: TGTGCCAGCAGTGGGTTCGGGGTTCGCTCACCCCTCCACTTT.